The rows below give T cell receptor beta chains drawn from one sample of a study of shared clonotypes between healthy human individuals. The method was immunoSEQ multiplex PCR; TCRdb's version includes in-frame clones alone and lacks a portion of them. The table includes 300,000 to 400,000 clones, around 67% detected once. Sequences were obtained from memory CD4+ T cells sorted from blood. These receptors were taken from a man aged 25 to 40 in good health. The CDR3 runs from the conserved cysteine through the conserved F or W. A D gene is named only where the DNA matches it firmly. Clone sizes are given selectively: once, few, many, or a class where the clone is expanded.

J | size | D | V | DNA | CDR3
TRBJ2-3 | . | TRBD1 | TRBV9 | TGTGCCAGCAGCGTAGGGACAGGACTTAGCACAGATACGCAGTATTTT | CASSVGTGLSTDTQYF
TRBJ2-1 | few | . | TRBV2 | TGTGCCAGCCAAATGCCCGACCAAAACAATGAGCAGTTCTTC | CASQMPDQNNEQFF
TRBJ1-2 | few | TRBD1 | TRBV19 | TGTGCCAGTAGTATTTCCGGGACAGGAAACTATGGCTACACCTTC | CASSISGTGNYGYTF
TRBJ2-7 | few | TRBD2 | TRBV7-9 | TGTGCCAGCAGCAACCGGACTAGCGGGATGGAAAGCTCCTACGAGCAGTACTTC | CASSNRTSGMESSYEQYF
TRBJ1-1 | . | . | TRBV27 | TGTGCCAGCAGTCAGGTGGGCACTGAAGCTTTCTTT | CASSQVGTEAFF
TRBJ2-7 | . | . | TRBV7-2 | TGTGCCAGCAGCTACAGGTCGGGCAGGGAGCAGTACTTC | CASSYRSGREQYF
TRBJ2-1 | few | . | TRBV5-4 | TGTGCCAGCAGCTTGGGTCCTTTCAATGAGCAGTTCTTC | CASSLGPFNEQFF
TRBJ1-5 | many | TRBD1 | TRBV7-9 | TGTGCCAGCAGCTTAGAACAGGGGTCCCAGCATTTT | CASSLEQGSQHF
TRBJ1-4 | . | . | TRBV27 | TGTGCCAGCCGGGGGTTCGGAACTAATGAAAAACTGTTTTTT | CASRGFGTNEKLFF
TRBJ1-1 | . | . | TRBV7-9 | TGTGCCAGCAGCTGGGGTGGTGCTGAAGCTTTCTTT | CASSWGGAEAFF
TRBJ2-7 | . | . | TRBV2 | TGTGCCAGCAGTGTCACAGCCTACGAGCAGTACTTC | CASSVTAYEQYF
TRBJ1-1 | . | . | TRBV18 | TGTGCCAGCTCATATAGCCTGAGCATGAACACTGAAGCTTTCTTT | CASSYSLSMNTEAFF
TRBJ2-1 | . | . | TRBV5-6 | TGTGCCAGCAGCTCCCGGAGCACCTACAATGAGCAGTTCTTC | CASSSRSTYNEQFF
TRBJ1-2 | . | . | TRBV25-1 | TGTGCCAGCAGTGAACTAGGATGGGCAGGGCTAGGGGGCTACACCTTC | CASSELGWAGLGGYTF
TRBJ2-5 | once | . | TRBV5-1 | TGCGCCAGCAGCTTGGAGTGGGGGCAAGAGACCCAGTACTTC | CASSLEWGQETQYF
TRBJ1-2 | . | . | TRBV28 | TGTGCCAGCACCGACAGGTCAGGGATGAGGAATGGCTACACCTTC | CASTDRSGMRNGYTF
TRBJ2-1 | . | TRBD1 | TRBV5-1 | TGCGCCAGCAGCTTAACTTCGGGGACAGCCTACAATGAGCAGTTCTTC | CASSLTSGTAYNEQFF
TRBJ2-7 | . | TRBD2 | TRBV19 | TGTGCCAGTAAACCGGGACTAGGACATTCTAACGAGCAGTACTTC | CASKPGLGHSNEQYF
TRBJ2-1 | . | . | TRBV2 | TGTGCCAGCAGTATAGGACCCCTGGGGAATGAGCAGTTCTTC | CASSIGPLGNEQFF
TRBJ1-1 | few | TRBD1 | TRBV19 | TGTGCCAGCCGAAGGACAGGGGGCGAATCGATTGGTGGCATGAACACTGAAGCTTTCTTT | CASRRTGGESIGGMNTEAFF
TRBJ2-7 | . | TRBD2 | TRBV28 | TGTGCCAGCAGCGCTCCGGGGACTAGGTTCTACGAGCAGTACTTC | CASSAPGTRFYEQYF
TRBJ2-5 | few | . | TRBV18 | TGTGCCAGCTCACCCAAAGAGACCCAGTACTTC | CASSPKETQYF
TRBJ2-7 | . | TRBD1 | TRBV5-1 | TGCGCCAGCAGCCCCGGACAGGGGGCTGACGAGCAGTACTTC | CASSPGQGADEQYF
TRBJ2-3 | . | . | TRBV14 | TGTGCCAGCAGCCAATGGTCCGATACCCCGGTGCAGTATTTT | CASSQWSDTPVQYF
TRBJ2-1 | . | . | TRBV11-1 | TGTGCCAGCAGCCCGGGCAATGAGCAGTTCTTC | CASSPGNEQFF
TRBJ2-3 | . | . | TRBV5-1 | TGCGCCAGCAGCTCACTCACCTTACAGGATACGCAGTATTTT | CASSSLTLQDTQYF
TRBJ2-7 | . | . | TRBV29-1 | TGCAGCGTCCAGGGTCTGATAGTCGGTTCCTACGAGCAGTACTTC | CSVQGLIVGSYEQYF
TRBJ2-2 | . | . | TRBV6-4 | TGTGCCAGCAGCACACTAGGCCGTGGCACCGGGGAGCTGTTTTTT | CASSTLGRGTGELFF
TRBJ2-5 | . | . | TRBV7-2 | TGTGCCAGCAGCTTTTCTCGGGAGACCCAGTACTTC | CASSFSRETQYF
TRBJ2-2 | . | . | TRBV5-4 | TGTGCCAGCAGCTCGGGGGACAGACCGAACACCGGGGAGCTGTTTTTT | CASSSGDRPNTGELFF
TRBJ1-1 | . | . | TRBV23-1 | TGCGCCAGCAGTCCTCCGACTCCATACAGGGTTATGAACACTGAAGCTTTCTTT | CASSPPTPYRVMNTEAFF
TRBJ2-1 | few | . | TRBV6-5 | TGTGCCAGCAGGCGGAATGGTGAGCAGTTCTTC | CASRRNGEQFF
TRBJ1-1 | . | TRBD1 | TRBV5-5 | TGTGCCAGCAGCTTGGCCGGAGGGGGCGGCACTGAAGCTTTCTTT | CASSLAGGGGTEAFF
TRBJ2-7 | . | . | TRBV25-1 | TGTGCCAGCAGTGACCGTCAGGGTGGTAGGGACTACGAGCAGTACTTC | CASSDRQGGRDYEQYF
TRBJ2-2 | . | . | TRBV18 | TGTGCCAGCTCACCCCTCGCCCATGGGACCGGGGAGCTGTTTTTT | CASSPLAHGTGELFF
TRBJ2-2 | . | . | TRBV19 | TGTGCCAGTAAGGCTACCTCCGGGGAGCTGTTTTTT | CASKATSGELFF
TRBJ2-7 | once | TRBD2 | TRBV29-1 | TGCAGCGTTGTTGGTAGGCGGGAGACCCCCTACGAGCAGTACTTC | CSVVGRRETPYEQYF
TRBJ1-1 | . | . | TRBV18 | TGTGCCAGCTCCGACATGAACACTGAAGCTTTCTTT | CASSDMNTEAFF
TRBJ2-1 | once | . | TRBV14 | TGTGCCAGCAGCCTTCTAATGGGGTACTCGAATGAGCAGTTCTTC | CASSLLMGYSNEQFF
TRBJ2-2 | few | . | TRBV19 | TGTGCCAGTAAATCGGGCGGCCAAACCACCGGGGAGCTGTTTTTT | CASKSGGQTTGELFF
TRBJ2-7 | . | . | TRBV5-1 | TGCGCCAGCAGCCCGGGGGCGTCTGCAGGATACTACGAGCAGTACTTC | CASSPGASAGYYEQYF
TRBJ1-1 | . | . | TRBV10-3 | TGTGCCATCAGTGAACAAACCGGGACAAGTGGCGGAGCTTTCTTT | CAISEQTGTSGGAFF
TRBJ1-3 | few | TRBD1 | TRBV5-8 | TGTGCCAGCAGCAGACAGGGGGACACCACCATATATTTT | CASSRQGDTTIYF
TRBJ2-5 | once | . | TRBV10-3 | TGTGCCATCGCGGAGTACCAAGAGACCCAGTACTTC | CAIAEYQETQYF
TRBJ2-1 | . | . | TRBV7-9 | TGTGCCAGCAGCTTAGAGGATGGTGGGCGTAATGAGCAGTTCTTC | CASSLEDGGRNEQFF
TRBJ2-5 | . | . | TRBV18 | TGTGCCAGCTCACCATTCAGGTGGGGAGAGACCCAGTACTTC | CASSPFRWGETQYF
TRBJ2-3 | . | . | TRBV7-2 | TGTGCCAGCAGCTTAGGATGGGGGTCGGGCACAGATACGCAGTATTTT | CASSLGWGSGTDTQYF
TRBJ2-1 | . | TRBD2 | TRBV7-9 | TGTGCCAGCAGCCCAGGACTAGTTATCGGGCGTAAGCAGTTCTTC | CASSPGLVIGRKQFF